One sample yielded the 2 T cell receptor beta chains listed below, sequenced in a study of shared clonotypes between healthy human individuals. Sequencing used immunoSEQ multiplex PCR; TCRdb keeps in-frame clones, though not all of them. This sample has 400,000 to 600,000 clones, with 75% to 80% found just once. Specimen: PBMCs. Receptors originate from a woman aged 35 to 49 in good health. Some clones in this sample may be carry-over from other donors' samples.

V usage is TRBV28 and J usage is TRBJ1-6; perhaps TRBD1 as D (6 bases). Germline V lookup: CDR1 MDHEN, CDR2 SYDVKM. V was clipped by 6 bases and J by 8 bases, with 17 bases between them. The length of the CDR3 is 15 residues. The CDR3: CASRGPGRGHSPLHF. The CDR3 coding sequence is TGTGCCAGCAGGGGGCCCGGCAGGGGACATTCACCCCTCCACTTT.

This chain links TRBV7-8 with TRBJ2-7; 7 bases map to TRBD1. The germline V gene has CDR1 SGHVS and CDR2 FQNEAQ. CDR3 length equals 16 residues. V was pared by 5 bases and J by 0 bases, with 10 bases of the junction left unmatched. CDR3 nucleotides: TGTGCCAGCAGCCCCCCGGCAGGGGGTTACTCCTACGAGCAGTACTTC. Translation: CASSPPAGGYSYEQYF.